This T cell receptor (beta chain) was sequenced in a study of blood T cell repertoires in COVID-19. Across the whole study: Sample material is recorded as cDNA or gDNA derived from T cells, B-cell-depleted T cells, or PBMCs.

This clone was seen a few times. As originally analysed: Reference gene primer amplification in the assay estimated nucleated cell counts. Data came from immunoSEQ multiplex PCR; TCRdb stores just in-frame clones and leaves some out. V and J calls and clone size are given by that table; D and trimming were obtained from the DNA. The sample lists 150,000 to 200,000 clones; about four fifths were seen once. The sequenced sample was peripheral blood. The TCR comes from a woman in her sixties or seventies with COVID-19, enrolled during active disease.

This CDR3 reads CASSGGLQPQHF. Here the CDR3 DNA reads TGTGCCAGCAGTGGGGGGCTACAGCCCCAGCATTTT. J is TRBJ1-5 and V is TRBV2, with TRBD1 as a possible D gene (6 bases). Trimming shortened V by 4 bases and J by 7 bases, and 8 bases separated the two germline ends. Germline V gives CDR1 SNHLY, CDR2 FYNNEI. This CDR3 spans 12 amino acids.